This T cell receptor beta chain was recorded in a study of blood T cell repertoires in COVID-19 (dated by TCRdb to between 2020 and 2021). For context, the study as a whole: The collaborator samples originated in the United States, Italy and Spain and spanned the acute and convalescent phases of COVID-19. Samples were obtained from the ongoing ImmuneRACE study (first 160 participants) and from over a thousand subjects provided by 6 global collaborators. The prospective study material was composed of cDNA or gDNA derived from T cells, B-cell-depleted T cells, or PBMCs. Where available, HLA class I and class II types were taken from metadata supplied by the sample provider and were not determined by assay-based typing. The repertoires were released in a freely available public database intended as a resource for research on the immune response to SARS-CoV-2. Sample metadata almost always included a de-identified subject ID, COVID-19 status, age in years and sex. The dataset comprised deeply sampled blood TCRbeta repertoires from subjects exposed to, actively infected with, or recovered from COVID-19. Results and caveats for the whole study, not just this receptor: Clinical and demographic metadata were provided uncurated, with the amount varying by source and participant.

The CDR3 measures 15 amino acids from cysteine to phenylalanine. Only the CDR3 portion is preserved as DNA: 45 bases, with reading frame beginning at the first base. The V end gives up 3 bases and the J end 7 bases, leaving 8 bases in the junction not matched to a gene. Looking up the germline V gene yields CDR1 SGHAT and CDR2 FQNNGV. One collaborating source in Seattle enrolled patients while the patients were actively infected and followed the patients over time throughout the course of disease. Whole blood was collected in K2EDTA tubes by collaborating institutions according to the institutions' own protocols. Collaborator samples were shipped for TCRbeta analysis as frozen whole blood, isolated PBMCs, or DNA extracted from either sample type. The immunoSEQ Assay, a bias-controlled multiplex PCR, was used to amplify TCRbeta CDR3 regions from genomic DNA. In the original analysis: Nucleated cell counts per sample were estimated from amplification of reference gene primers within the assay. To quantify the absolute abundance of each unique TCRbeta CDR3 rearrangement, sequence reads were collapsed and filtered. Productive Simpson clonality was computed per sample as the square root of Simpson's diversity index over productive rearrangements. TCRdb carries this immuneACCESS record with in-frame sequences only. Its versions omit some clonotypes, under half of them owing to an unresolved V gene in the studies checked, with the rest unexplained. V and J calls and clone size are given by that table; D and trimming were obtained from the DNA. The sample table contains over 150,000 clones; only one count was recorded for approximately 90% of them. The leading ten clones occupy 15% to 20% of the sample.

This clone came up once. This clone's antigen is unknown. The sample holds no much larger clone one base away, and base qualities are not on file. Sequenced: peripheral blood. This clonotype was obtained from a man aged 50 to 59 with COVID-19, enrolled during active disease. The V and J genes are TRBV11-2 and TRBJ2-3; 9 middle bases align to TRBD1. The sequenced DNA: TGTGCCAGCAGCTTTGGGGACAGGGATGGTTATACGCAGTATTTT. Its coded protein is CASSFGDRDGYTQYF.